The rows below give T cell receptor beta chains drawn from one sample of a study of blood T cell repertoires in COVID-19. The table came from immunoSEQ multiplex PCR; TCRdb's copy has only in-frame clones and leaves some out. Of 85,000 to 110,000 clones in the sample, more than 70% are singletons; the top ten hold 17%. Source material: peripheral blood. These receptors all stem from a woman over 75 in a cohort sampled during active COVID-19. CDR3s include the opening cysteine and the closing phenylalanine or tryptophan. A D gene is named only where the DNA matches it firmly.

j_gene: TRBJ1-1
v_gene: TRBV6-5
d_gene: .
CDR3nt: TGTGCCAGCAGCGTTCAGTGGGGGGGGAATACTGAAGCTTTCTTT
CDR3aa: CASSVQWGGNTEAFF

j_gene: TRBJ2-5
v_gene: TRBV28
d_gene: TRBD2
CDR3nt: TGTGCCAGCAGTTTATCGACTAGCGGGGATTGGGGGACCCAGTACTTC
CDR3aa: CASSLSTSGDWGTQYF

j_gene: TRBJ1-2
v_gene: TRBV19
d_gene: .
CDR3nt: TGTGCCAGTAGGATCAGCCGGGGGGTATTTGGCTACACCTTC
CDR3aa: CASRISRGVFGYTF

j_gene: TRBJ2-3
v_gene: TRBV24-1
d_gene: TRBD2
CDR3nt: TGTGCCACCAGTGATGCCCAGCGGGGGGGCACAGATACGCAGTATTTT
CDR3aa: CATSDAQRGGTDTQYF

j_gene: TRBJ2-7
v_gene: TRBV7-6
d_gene: TRBD1
CDR3nt: TGTGCCAGCAGCTTAACAGGGGATCGAGCGTACGAGCAGTACTTC
CDR3aa: CASSLTGDRAYEQYF

j_gene: TRBJ2-7
v_gene: TRBV28
d_gene: .
CDR3nt: TGTGCCAGCAGTTTTATTCGGAGTCAGCCCTACGAGCAGTACTTC
CDR3aa: CASSFIRSQPYEQYF

j_gene: TRBJ2-3
v_gene: TRBV7-2
d_gene: TRBD2
CDR3nt: TGTGCCAGCAGACCCGGACTAGTTCCCCCTTATTCAGATACGCAGTATTTT
CDR3aa: CASRPGLVPPYSDTQYF

j_gene: TRBJ2-1
v_gene: TRBV30
d_gene: TRBD2
CDR3nt: TGTGCCTGGAGTGTTAGTAGCGGGGGGTACAATGAGCAGTTCTTC
CDR3aa: CAWSVSSGGYNEQFF

j_gene: TRBJ2-2
v_gene: TRBV7-7
d_gene: TRBD1
CDR3nt: TGTGCTAGCAGCTTGGACAGGGCGACCGGGGAGCTGTTTTTT
CDR3aa: CASSLDRATGELFF

j_gene: TRBJ2-7
v_gene: TRBV11-2
d_gene: TRBD1
CDR3nt: TGTGCCAGCAGAACGGGACAGGGGGGCGAGCAGTACTTC
CDR3aa: CASRTGQGGEQYF